One and the same sample provided the 31 T cell receptor beta chains below, sequenced in a study of blood T cell repertoires in COVID-19. The method was immunoSEQ multiplex PCR; TCRdb's version includes in-frame clones alone and lacks a portion of them. Among some 300,000 clones, 75% to 90% were seen once, and the ten largest hold around 12%. What was sequenced was peripheral blood. These TCRs come from a woman between 70 and 85 years old with COVID-19, enrolled during active disease.

This rearrangement joins TRBV6-2 or TRBV6-3 to TRBJ2-5, with a weak D call TRBD1 (6 bases). The V gene's germline CDR1 is MNHEY and CDR2 SVGEGT. The CDR3 length is 15 residues. Trimming cost V 6 bases and J 1 base, with 15 bases left between them. The CDR3 region has the DNA TGTGCCAGCAGCCACTGGGCAGGGGCCCAAGAGACCCAGTACTTC. It is translated as CASSHWAGAQETQYF.

V is TRBV7-2 and J is TRBJ2-1; 8 bases are shared with TRBD1. V lost 5 bases to trimming and J lost 7 bases; unmatched junction nucleotides: 10. Germline V gene lookup returns CDR1 SGHTA and CDR2 FQGNSA. CDR3 length: 15 residues. CDR3 amino acids: CASSKRSGQENEQFF. CDR3 DNA: TGTGCCAGCAGCAAAAGGTCGGGACAGGAAAATGAGCAGTTCTTC.

This clone was observed once. The chain recombines TRBV5-6 with TRBJ2-7, with D perhaps matching TRBD2 (6 bases). Germline V gene lookup returns CDR1 SGHDT and CDR2 YYEEEE. CDR3 length: 12 amino acids. The ends were cut back, 5 bases at V and 6 bases at J, with 12 bases in the middle. The CDR3 loop is CASRWGGVEQYF. In DNA, the CDR3 is TGTGCCAGCAGATGGGGCGGGGTCGAGCAGTACTTC.

CDR3 residues: CASSPPSTVNYGYTF. CDR3 coding DNA: TGTGCCAGCTCACCCCCCTCCACAGTGAACTATGGCTACACCTTC. This chain uses TRBV18 with TRBJ1-2, with no clear D. Looked up from germline, CDR1 is KGHSH and CDR2 is LQKENI. The CDR3 spans 15 residues. The V end was cut by 3 bases, the J end by 2 bases, with 13 bases between.

The chain employs TRBV24-1 and TRBJ2-3; the match to TRBD1 covers 10 bases. V shed 8 bases and J 5 bases; nucleotides not matched to a gene: 6. This CDR3 comprises 14 residues. In germline, CDR1 is KGHDR, CDR2 SFDVKD. The CDR3 reads CATNPGQGIDTQYF. In nucleotides, the CDR3 is TGTGCCACCAACCCGGGACAGGGGATAGATACGCAGTATTTT.

The chain uses TRBV7-6 and TRBJ2-1, with 16 nucleotides matching TRBD2. The CDR3 has 15 amino acids. Germline V gene sequence: CDR1 SGHVS, CDR2 FNYEAQ. The J segment lost 6 bases and the V segment lost 5 bases, leaving 1 base of the junction unmatched. CDR3 residues: CASSGTSGGGNEQFF. The CDR3 DNA reads TGTGCCAGCAGCGGGACTAGCGGGGGGGGCAATGAGCAGTTCTTC.

This chain connects TRBV5-4 to TRBJ2-7, with 8 bases fitting TRBD1. Trimming at V came to 2 bases and at J to 2 bases, leaving 12 bases not matched to a gene. CDR3 length equals 17 residues. Germline V gene sequence: CDR1 SGHNT, CDR2 YYREEE (reference sequence). This chain's CDR3 is CASSFTLDRVGTYEQYF. DNA for the CDR3: TGTGCCAGCAGCTTCACCCTGGACAGGGTGGGAACCTACGAGCAGTACTTC.

This clone was counted between two and nine times. V is TRBV5-1 and J is TRBJ1-6, with 7 bases matching TRBD1. J was trimmed by 9 bases and V by 0 bases; bases with no gene match: 6. This CDR3 has 15 residues. Germline CDR1 and CDR2: SGHRS and YFSETQ. The CDR3 bases are TGCGCCAGCAGCTTGGAGACAGGGTTAGGTTCACCCCTCCACTTT. It yields the protein CASSLETGLGSPLHF.

The V gene is TRBV5-1, the J gene TRBJ2-3; D might be TRBD2 (7 bases). Trimming removed 2 bases at V and 3 bases at J, with 10 bases between. CDR3 length equals 14 residues. Germline values: CDR1 SGHRS, CDR2 YFSETQ. CDR3 nucleotides: TGCGCCAGCAGCTTCGGGGGGCAGACAGATACGCAGTATTTT. The encoded protein is CASSFGGQTDTQYF.

This chain connects TRBV5-8 to TRBJ2-5, with 7 positions matching TRBD1. The CDR3 is 15 residues long. The V gene end was trimmed by 2 bases and the J gene end by 5 bases; junction bases not matched to a gene: 9. The V gene's germline CDR1 is SGHTS and CDR2 YDEGEE. CDR3 nucleotide sequence: TGTGCCAGCAGCTTACCCGACAGGGTTAGTGAGACCCAGTACTTC. This sequence encodes CASSLPDRVSETQYF.

The V gene is TRBV6-5, the J gene TRBJ1-1; D unresolved. The length of the CDR3 is 13 residues. CDR1 is MNHEY, CDR2 SVGAGI, per germline. V lost 7 bases to trimming and J lost 1 base, with 10 bases between them. In DNA form, the CDR3 reads TGTGCCAGCAACAGTGGGAGGAACACTGAAGCTTTCTTT. Protein: CASNSGRNTEAFF.

This chain links TRBV12-5 with TRBJ2-1; TRBD2 aligns across 9 bases. Germline-derived CDR1 and CDR2 are LGHNT and FRNRAP. The CDR3 is 18 residues long. V was clipped by 5 bases and J by 8 bases; unmatched bases: 19. The CDR3 loop reads CASGLRGLGGGALDEQFF. The DNA of the CDR3 is TGTGCTAGTGGTCTCCGCGGACTGGGCGGGGGGGCCTTAGATGAGCAGTTCTTC.

This chain links TRBV6-4 with TRBJ2-2, with D hard to call. V dropped 8 bases and J dropped 1 base, with 11 bases sitting between them. This CDR3 spans 14 amino acids. CDR1 and CDR2 (germline): MRHNA, SNTAGT. CDR3 nucleotides: TGTGCCAGCTCGTACGGGTTGAACACCGGGGAGCTGTTTTTT. Protein product: CASSYGLNTGELFF.

This clone was observed once. The chain has TRBV7-9 and TRBJ2-1; D unresolved. V was cut by 5 bases and J by 1 base, with 9 bases left in between. Germline assignment: CDR1 SEHNR and CDR2 FQNEAQ (reference sequence). This CDR3 has 14 residues. The CDR3 is CASSPGGSYNEQFF. CDR3 bases: TGTGCCAGCAGCCCCGGCGGATCCTACAATGAGCAGTTCTTC.

This clone is a singleton in its sample. The chain recombines TRBV5-1 with TRBJ2-7; 9 bases are a match to TRBD2. Per germline, CDR1 SGHRS and CDR2 YFSETQ. The CDR3 runs 18 residues. V dropped 0 bases and J dropped 0; count of bases not matched to a gene: 10. CDR3 sequence (DNA): TGCGCCAGCAGCTTGGCCGGAGTAGCGGGGGCCCTCTCCTACGAGCAGTACTTC. Amino acids: CASSLAGVAGALSYEQYF.

The chain employs TRBV5-1 and TRBJ2-1; 8 nucleotides match TRBD2. V was clipped by 0 bases and J by 5 bases; unmatched bases: 1. Per germline, CDR1 SGHRS and CDR2 YFSETQ. The CDR3 extends over 14 amino acids. The CDR3 nucleotides read TGCGCCAGCAGCTTGGTAGCGGGGAACAATGAGCAGTTCTTC. Its translation is CASSLVAGNNEQFF.

This clone was found a few times. This sequence joins TRBV2 and TRBJ2-2, with 7 nucleotides matching TRBD1. CDR1 SNHLY and CDR2 FYNNEI come from the germline V gene. J was trimmed by 1 base and V by 8 bases; bases with no gene match: 4. The CDR3 is 14 residues long. DNA for the CDR3: TGTGCCAGCCGGCGGACAGGGAACACCGGGGAGCTGTTTTTT. Protein product: CASRRTGNTGELFF.

This clone was detected once. The gene calls are TRBV6-2 or TRBV6-3 and TRBJ2-4; D gene unclear. Per the germline V gene, CDR1 is MNHEY and CDR2 is SVGEGT. The CDR3 sequence is 16 residues long. Trimming cost V 4 bases and J 8 bases, with 21 bases left between them. CDR3 sequence (DNA): TGTGCCAGCAGTTTCATAAAGATACCCCATCGGGACATTCAGTACTTC. It is translated as CASSFIKIPHRDIQYF.

In nucleotides, the CDR3 is TGTGCCAGCAGCCACCAGACAGCGGGGGATACGCAGTATTTT. It translates to CASSHQTAGDTQYF. The rearrangement links TRBV3-1 (or the pseudogene TRBV3-2) to TRBJ2-3; 7 bases are shared with TRBD2. The CDR3 is made up of 14 amino acids. The germline V gene has CDR1 LGHDT and CDR2 YNNKEL (reference sequence). After removal of 3 bases from V and 6 bases from J, the junction contained 6 bases not matched to a gene.

The CDR3 spells CASSPTQTGDTGELFF. CDR3 DNA sequence: TGTGCCAGCTCACCAACTCAGACAGGGGACACCGGGGAGCTGTTTTTT. The chain carries TRBV18 and TRBJ2-2; 8 bases fit TRBD1. CDR1 and CDR2 (germline): KGHSH, LQKENI. Trimming at V came to 2 bases and at J to 3 bases, leaving 5 bases not matched to a gene. CDR3 length: 16 residues.

J is TRBJ2-7 and V is TRBV5-6; 9 positions agree with TRBD1. CDR1 and CDR2 (germline): SGHDT, YYEEEE. The CDR3 has 15 residues. V trimming: 4 bases; J trimming: 9 bases; junction bases outside the gene matches: 14. CDR3 amino acids: CASSPVPGQGTGQYF. In DNA form, the CDR3 reads TGTGCCAGCAGCCCAGTCCCGGGACAGGGAACGGGGCAGTACTTC.

The V and J genes are TRBV5-1 and TRBJ2-1, with TRBD2 matching 10 bases. The germline gives CDR1 SGHRS, CDR2 YFSETQ. The CDR3 sequence is 15 residues long. V lost 5 bases to trimming and J lost 7 bases; unmatched junction nucleotides: 9. The CDR3 protein is CASSPVAGGFNEQFF. The CDR3 DNA follows: TGCGCCAGCAGTCCCGTAGCGGGGGGTTTTAATGAGCAGTTCTTC.

This chain joins TRBV19 and TRBJ1-5, with 7 positions matching TRBD1. The CDR3 covers 13 residues. V dropped 10 bases and J dropped 7; count of bases not matched to a gene: 10. Germline V lookup: CDR1 LNHDA, CDR2 SQIVND (reference sequence). CDR3 DNA sequence: TGTGCCACCCGACAGGGAGGCAGGCAGCCCCAGCATTTT. Protein sequence: CATRQGGRQPQHF.

The chain joins TRBV5-1 to TRBJ1-1; weak D call: TRBD1 (6 bases). This CDR3 has 15 amino acids. Trimming cost V 0 bases and J 1 base, with 10 bases left between them. CDR1 SGHRS and CDR2 YFSETQ come from the germline V gene. Here the CDR3 reads CASSLETGSNTEAFF. The CDR3 DNA follows: TGCGCCAGCAGCTTGGAGACAGGATCGAACACTGAAGCTTTCTTT. The full variable domain, rest sourced from reference TRBV5-1 and TRBJ1-1, is KAGVTQTPRYLIKTRGQQVTLSCSPISGHRSVSWYQQTPGQGLQFLFEYFSETQRNKGNFPGRFSGRQFSNSRSEMNVSTLELGDSALYLCASSLETGSNTEAFFGQGTRLTVV.

This rearrangement joins TRBV5-1 to TRBJ2-1, with 16 positions matching TRBD2. This CDR3 spans 17 amino acids. V lost 4 bases and J lost 8; bases outside the gene matches: 9. Germline V gene data show CDR1 as SGHRS and CDR2 as YFSETQ. CDR3 DNA sequence: TGCGCCAGCAGCGTGGGGACTAGCGGGGGGGCCCTGGATGAGCAGTTCTTC. Its protein is CASSVGTSGGALDEQFF. Full variable domain (remainder filled in from reference TRBV5-1 and TRBJ2-1): KAGVTQTPRYLIKTRGQQVTLSCSPISGHRSVSWYQQTPGQGLQFLFEYFSETQRNKGNFPGRFSGRQFSNSRSEMNVSTLELGDSALYLCASSVGTSGGALDEQFFGPGTRLTVL.

This chain uses TRBV5-1 with TRBJ1-2; D perhaps matches TRBD1 (5 bases). The CDR3 covers 15 residues. Germline V gene data show CDR1 as SGHRS and CDR2 as YFSETQ. Trimming took 0 bases from V and 4 from J, leaving 13 bases between them. CDR3 loop: CASSLEVLGGYGYTF. The CDR3 DNA reads as TGCGCCAGCAGCTTGGAAGTTCTCGGGGGCTATGGCTACACCTTC.

The chain employs TRBV19 and TRBJ1-5; tentatively, D is TRBD1 (5 bases). V shed 4 bases and J shed 4 bases, with 8 bases lying between them. The CDR3 is 13 amino acids. Germline V lookup: CDR1 LNHDA, CDR2 SQIVND (reference sequence). This CDR3 is CASSKTVNQPQHF. The DNA of the CDR3 is TGTGCCAGTAGTAAGACAGTGAATCAGCCCCAGCATTTT.

This chain connects TRBV7-2 to TRBJ1-1; the match to TRBD1 covers 9 bases. Per the germline V gene, CDR1 is SGHTA and CDR2 is FQGNSA. With V trimmed by 5 bases and J by 4 bases, 2 bases remained unmatched. This CDR3 is built from 13 residues. In DNA form, the CDR3 reads TGTGCCAGCAGCGCGACAGGGGGCACTGAAGCTTTCTTT. It yields the protein CASSATGGTEAFF.

The DNA for the CDR3 is TGTGCCAGCAGCTCCGGCTCCGCCGACTTTCGGTTAGAGGGTACGCAGTATTTT. As protein: CASSSGSADFRLEGTQYF. The V and J genes are TRBV13 and TRBJ2-3, with D maybe TRBD2 (5 bases). The germline V and J ends were trimmed by 4 bases and 8 bases, with 28 bases remaining between them. From germline, CDR1 is PRHDT and CDR2 FYEKMQ (reference sequence). The length of the CDR3 is 18 residues. Variable domain in full (rest from reference TRBV13 and TRBJ2-3): AAGVIQSPRHLIKEKRETATLKCYPIPRHDTVYWYQQGPGQDPQFLISFYEKMQSDKGSIPDRFSAQQFSDYHSELNMSSLELGDSALYFCASSSGSADFRLEGTQYFGPGTRLTVL.

The chain links TRBV18 to TRBJ2-7, with 10 nucleotides matching TRBD1. CDR3 size: 14 residues. The germline V gene has CDR1 KGHSH and CDR2 LQKENI. V shed 1 base, J shed 5 bases, and the junction held 2 bases outside the gene matches. The CDR3 nucleotides are TGTGCCAGCTCACCACGTGGACAGGGGGACGAGCAGTACTTC. The encoded protein is CASSPRGQGDEQYF.

This chain uses TRBV4-3 with TRBJ1-2; a possible D gene is TRBD1 (5 bases). Germline CDR1 reads LGHNA; CDR2 reads YSLEER. The CDR3 contains 14 residues. V lost 3 bases and J 6 bases, leaving 14 bases between the germline ends. The CDR3 bases are TGCGCCAGCAGCCATGAACAGGCTTTTAATGGCTACACCTTC. This sequence encodes CASSHEQAFNGYTF.